These T cell receptor beta chains were read from a single sample in a study of cytomegalovirus exposure and HLA in healthy donors. Only in-frame clones appear in the TCRdb table, and some are missing; sequencing was by immunoSEQ multiplex PCR. The sample has some 78,000 clones; around 70% are singletons. The material sequenced was PBMCs. The receptors were sampled from a man aged 35 to 55 in good health and CMV-seropositive. The CDR3 runs from the conserved cysteine through the conserved F or W. The order of the fields is CDR3 protein, CDR3 DNA, V gene, clone size, J gene, D gene. D genes are given only for firm matches. Only some rows state a clone size, as once, few, many or a class for expanded clones.

CDR3 protein: CASSWGQDDGYTF
CDR3 DNA: TGTGCCAGCAGCTGGGGACAGGATGATGGCTACACCTTC
V gene: TRBV7-2
clone size: .
J gene: TRBJ1-2
D gene: TRBD1

CDR3 protein: CSVAGRMNTEAFF
CDR3 DNA: TGCAGCGTTGCTGGCAGAATGAACACTGAAGCTTTCTTT
V gene: TRBV29-1
clone size: .
J gene: TRBJ1-1
D gene: .

CDR3 protein: CASNQGTGELFF
CDR3 DNA: TGTGCCAGCAACCAGGGCACCGGGGAGCTGTTTTTT
V gene: TRBV11-3
clone size: .
J gene: TRBJ2-2
D gene: .

CDR3 protein: CASSQEGRGNYGYTF
CDR3 DNA: TGTGCCAGCAGCCAAGAAGGACGGGGGAACTATGGCTACACCTTC
V gene: TRBV4-2
clone size: .
J gene: TRBJ1-2
D gene: .

CDR3 protein: CASSLGVQPAQYF
CDR3 DNA: TGCGCCAGCAGCTTAGGGGTCCAACCGGCGCAGTACTTC
V gene: TRBV5-1
clone size: few
J gene: TRBJ2-7
D gene: .

CDR3 protein: CASSVGQVMNTEAFF
CDR3 DNA: TGCGCCAGCAGCGTTGGACAGGTCATGAACACTGAAGCTTTCTTT
V gene: TRBV5-1
clone size: .
J gene: TRBJ1-1
D gene: TRBD1

CDR3 protein: CASSYDREQPQHF
CDR3 DNA: TGTGCCAGCAGTTATGACAGGGAGCAGCCCCAGCATTTT
V gene: TRBV6-5
clone size: .
J gene: TRBJ1-5
D gene: TRBD1

CDR3 protein: CASSFTGKDTGELFF
CDR3 DNA: TGCGCCAGCAGCTTCACAGGGAAAGACACCGGGGAGCTGTTTTTT
V gene: TRBV5-1
clone size: .
J gene: TRBJ2-2
D gene: .

CDR3 protein: CASSLFGTAPYEQYF
CDR3 DNA: TGTGCCAGCAGTTTATTTGGGACAGCCCCCTACGAGCAGTACTTC
V gene: TRBV27
clone size: .
J gene: TRBJ2-7
D gene: TRBD1

CDR3 protein: CSGGTGGPQETQYF
CDR3 DNA: TGCAGCGGGGGGACAGGGGGACCGCAAGAGACCCAGTACTTC
V gene: TRBV29-1
clone size: .
J gene: TRBJ2-5
D gene: TRBD1

CDR3 protein: CASSQERNPGNTIYF
CDR3 DNA: TGCGCCAGCAGCCAGGAGAGGAACCCTGGAAACACCATATATTTT
V gene: TRBV4-1
clone size: .
J gene: TRBJ1-3
D gene: .

CDR3 protein: CASSTGETQYF
CDR3 DNA: TGTGCCAGCTCAACAGGGGAGACCCAGTACTTC
V gene: TRBV18
clone size: .
J gene: TRBJ2-5
D gene: .

CDR3 protein: CASSSSRLAGGPLEEDTQYF
CDR3 DNA: TGTGCCAGCAGCTCAAGTCGATTAGCGGGAGGGCCTCTGGAGGAAGATACGCAGTATTTT
V gene: TRBV7-6
clone size: once
J gene: TRBJ2-3
D gene: TRBD2

CDR3 protein: CAWSVQGGWGGTEAFF
CDR3 DNA: TGTGCCTGGAGTGTACAGGGGGGTTGGGGAGGGACTGAAGCTTTCTTT
V gene: TRBV30
clone size: .
J gene: TRBJ1-1
D gene: TRBD1

CDR3 protein: CASRKTPGEEQFF
CDR3 DNA: TGTGCCAGCAGAAAAACCCCCGGGGAGGAGCAGTTCTTC
V gene: TRBV7-2
clone size: .
J gene: TRBJ2-1
D gene: .

CDR3 protein: CASSLSDSTNTEAFF
CDR3 DNA: TGCGCCAGCAGCTTATCCGACAGTACGAACACTGAAGCTTTCTTT
V gene: TRBV5-1
clone size: .
J gene: TRBJ1-1
D gene: .

CDR3 protein: CASSGQGYEQYF
CDR3 DNA: TGTGCCAGTAGTGGACAGGGCTACGAGCAGTACTTC
V gene: TRBV19
clone size: .
J gene: TRBJ2-7
D gene: TRBD1

CDR3 protein: CASSTTTGGTEQFF
CDR3 DNA: TGTGCCAGCAGTACAACGACAGGGGGCACTGAGCAGTTCTTC
V gene: TRBV2
clone size: .
J gene: TRBJ2-1
D gene: TRBD1

CDR3 protein: CASSYPSSGGYYEQYF
CDR3 DNA: TGTGCCAGCAGTTACCCCTCCAGCGGGGGTTACTACGAGCAGTACTTC
V gene: TRBV6-6
clone size: .
J gene: TRBJ2-7
D gene: TRBD2

CDR3 protein: CSASSSYEQYF
CDR3 DNA: TGCAGTGCTAGCAGCTCCTACGAGCAGTACTTC
V gene: TRBV20-1
clone size: .
J gene: TRBJ2-7
D gene: .

CDR3 protein: CASSFDRTAYNEQFF
CDR3 DNA: TGTGCCAGCAGCTTCGACAGGACAGCCTACAATGAGCAGTTCTTC
V gene: TRBV7-9
clone size: .
J gene: TRBJ2-1
D gene: .

CDR3 protein: CASSLSTASGGNEQFF
CDR3 DNA: TGCGCCAGCAGCTTGAGCACCGCTAGCGGTGGAAATGAGCAGTTCTTC
V gene: TRBV5-1
clone size: .
J gene: TRBJ2-1
D gene: TRBD2

CDR3 protein: CASSEGASSYNSPLHF
CDR3 DNA: TGTGCCAGCAGTGAGGGGGCAAGCTCCTATAATTCACCCCTCCACTTT
V gene: TRBV6-1
clone size: .
J gene: TRBJ1-6
D gene: .

CDR3 protein: CASSPTGLLQLFYEQYF
CDR3 DNA: TGCGCCAGCAGCCCCACGGGTCTCCTCCAATTATTCTACGAGCAGTACTTC
V gene: TRBV5-1
clone size: .
J gene: TRBJ2-7
D gene: .

CDR3 protein: CASSQDWTSGYEQYF
CDR3 DNA: TGTGCCAGCAGCCAAGATTGGACTAGCGGGTACGAGCAGTACTTC
V gene: TRBV4-2
clone size: .
J gene: TRBJ2-7
D gene: TRBD2

CDR3 protein: CAWGPQGSNQPQHF
CDR3 DNA: TGTGCCTGGGGCCCACAGGGGAGCAATCAGCCCCAGCATTTT
V gene: TRBV30
clone size: .
J gene: TRBJ1-5
D gene: TRBD1

CDR3 protein: CASSQVIRTAHYEQYF
CDR3 DNA: TGCGCCAGCAGCCAAGTTATTCGGACAGCCCATTACGAGCAGTACTTC
V gene: TRBV4-1
clone size: .
J gene: TRBJ2-7
D gene: .

CDR3 protein: CASSQRRGGSTDTQYF
CDR3 DNA: TGTGCCAGCAGCCAAAGACGGGGGGGCAGCACAGATACGCAGTATTTT
V gene: TRBV4-2
clone size: .
J gene: TRBJ2-3
D gene: TRBD2

CDR3 protein: CASTPTGQGVTYEQYF
CDR3 DNA: TGCGCCAGCACTCCTACGGGACAGGGGGTTACCTACGAGCAGTACTTC
V gene: TRBV10-2
clone size: .
J gene: TRBJ2-7
D gene: TRBD1

CDR3 protein: CASSSSGTVNYGYTF
CDR3 DNA: TGCGCCAGCAGCTCGTCCGGGACAGTAAACTATGGCTACACCTTC
V gene: TRBV4-1
clone size: .
J gene: TRBJ1-2
D gene: TRBD1

CDR3 protein: CASSIGARGLTGELFF
CDR3 DNA: TGTGCCAGTAGTATAGGGGCCAGGGGTTTGACCGGGGAGCTGTTTTTT
V gene: TRBV19
clone size: .
J gene: TRBJ2-2
D gene: .

CDR3 protein: CASSPFSGTRVNEQFF
CDR3 DNA: TGTGCCAGCAGCCCCTTCTCCGGGACAAGAGTCAATGAGCAGTTCTTC
V gene: TRBV11-3
clone size: .
J gene: TRBJ2-1
D gene: .

CDR3 protein: CATSPGSANTGELFF
CDR3 DNA: TGTGCCACCAGTCCCGGGTCCGCGAACACCGGGGAGCTGTTTTTT
V gene: TRBV15
clone size: .
J gene: TRBJ2-2
D gene: .

CDR3 protein: CASSLNVLGELFF
CDR3 DNA: TGTGCCAGCAGCTTAAACGTACTCGGGGAGCTGTTTTTT
V gene: TRBV7-3
clone size: .
J gene: TRBJ2-2
D gene: .

CDR3 protein: CASSLPGTRENEQFF
CDR3 DNA: TGTGCCAGCAGCTTGCCCGGGACTAGAGAGAATGAGCAGTTCTTC
V gene: TRBV7-2
clone size: .
J gene: TRBJ2-1
D gene: TRBD2

CDR3 protein: CASGQGTAYEQYF
CDR3 DNA: TGTGCCAGCGGACAGGGTACAGCCTACGAGCAGTACTTC
V gene: TRBV6-6
clone size: .
J gene: TRBJ2-7
D gene: TRBD1

CDR3 protein: CASSVNPGVETGELFF
CDR3 DNA: TGTGCCAGCAGCGTAAATCCGGGAGTGGAGACCGGGGAGCTGTTTTTT
V gene: TRBV9
clone size: .
J gene: TRBJ2-2
D gene: .

CDR3 protein: CASSLSGAQETQYF
CDR3 DNA: TGTGCCAGCAGTTTATCAGGGGCCCAAGAGACCCAGTACTTC
V gene: TRBV27
clone size: .
J gene: TRBJ2-5
D gene: .

CDR3 protein: CASRGEAMGPQHF
CDR3 DNA: TGCGCCAGCAGGGGGGAGGCAATGGGGCCCCAGCATTTT
V gene: TRBV5-1
clone size: .
J gene: TRBJ1-5
D gene: .

CDR3 protein: CASSVGTSGDTQYF
CDR3 DNA: TGTGCCAGCAGCGTAGGCACTTCGGGAGATACGCAGTATTTT
V gene: TRBV9
clone size: .
J gene: TRBJ2-3
D gene: .

CDR3 protein: CASSQELYQNTEAFF
CDR3 DNA: TGCGCCAGCAGCCAAGAACTCTATCAGAACACTGAAGCTTTCTTT
V gene: TRBV4-3
clone size: few
J gene: TRBJ1-1
D gene: .

CDR3 protein: CASRKRGGLTDTQYF
CDR3 DNA: TGTGCCAGCAGGAAGCGGGGGGGCCTCACAGATACGCAGTATTTT
V gene: TRBV9
clone size: .
J gene: TRBJ2-3
D gene: TRBD2

CDR3 protein: CASSLDIVRGQQKLFF
CDR3 DNA: TGTGCCAGCAGCTTAGACATCGTCAGGGGTCAGCAAAAACTGTTTTTT
V gene: TRBV11-2
clone size: .
J gene: TRBJ1-4
D gene: .

CDR3 protein: CASSPRVAGVYEQYF
CDR3 DNA: TGTGCCAGCAGCCCTCGAGTAGCGGGAGTCTACGAGCAGTACTTC
V gene: TRBV4-2
clone size: .
J gene: TRBJ2-7
D gene: TRBD2

CDR3 protein: CASSEEVRGYSNQPQHF
CDR3 DNA: TGTGCCAGCAGTGAAGAGGTTCGGGGATATAGCAATCAGCCCCAGCATTTT
V gene: TRBV2
clone size: .
J gene: TRBJ1-5
D gene: .

CDR3 protein: CASSELGGRRSPLHF
CDR3 DNA: TGTGCCAGCAGTGAGTTGGGGGGGCGGAGGTCACCCCTCCACTTT
V gene: TRBV6-1
clone size: .
J gene: TRBJ1-6
D gene: .

CDR3 protein: CASSLEAGGLNTEAFF
CDR3 DNA: TGTGCCAGCAGCTTAGAGGCAGGGGGCTTGAACACTGAAGCTTTCTTT
V gene: TRBV7-2
clone size: medium-sized
J gene: TRBJ1-1
D gene: TRBD1

CDR3 protein: CASSLGGLERETQYF
CDR3 DNA: TGTGCCAGCAGCTTGGGAGGGTTAGAAAGAGAGACCCAGTACTTC
V gene: TRBV5-6
clone size: few
J gene: TRBJ2-5
D gene: .

CDR3 protein: CAISESTGSTEAFF
CDR3 DNA: TGTGCCATCAGTGAGTCGACAGGGAGCACTGAAGCTTTCTTT
V gene: TRBV10-3
clone size: .
J gene: TRBJ1-1
D gene: TRBD1

CDR3 protein: CASGSGGLGTDTQYF
CDR3 DNA: TGTGCTAGTGGGAGCGGGGGTCTGGGCACAGATACGCAGTATTTT
V gene: TRBV12-5
clone size: .
J gene: TRBJ2-3
D gene: TRBD2

CDR3 protein: CASSLGRAGDGSDTQYF
CDR3 DNA: TGTGCCAGCAGCTTGGGCCGGGCGGGGGACGGGTCTGATACGCAGTATTTT
V gene: TRBV11-3
clone size: .
J gene: TRBJ2-3
D gene: TRBD2